Each of the 10 T cell receptor beta chains below was sequenced from the same sample in a study of breast tumors, draining lymph nodes, adjacent tissues. TCRdb analysed the multiplex PCR reads with MiXCR anew, one entry per CDR3 protein. Among under 150,000 distinct CDR3 sequences listed, 15% to 20% were seen once. Samples came from axillary lymph nodes draining the breast cancer. What was sequenced was axillary lymph node tissue. The receptors originated from a female donor with breast cancer. Some clones in this sample may be carry-over from other donors' samples.

This clonotype appeared many times. V usage is TRBV11-3 and J usage is TRBJ2-3; possibly TRBD1 for D (5 bases). The CDR3 runs to 16 residues. Per germline, CDR1 SGHNT and CDR2 YENEEA. The V end lost 2 bases, the J end lost 0 bases, and 12 bases lay between the germline ends. The CDR3 region is CASSLQGGSSTDTQYF. The CDR3 DNA reads TGTGCCAGCAGCTTACAGGGTGGCTCCAGCACAGATACGCAGTATTTT.

This clonotype was observed a handful of times. This chain connects TRBV6-5 to TRBJ1-4; D is ambiguous. Germline CDR1 reads MNHEY; CDR2 reads SVGAGI. With 5 bases removed from V and 8 bases from J, the gap between germline ends came to 18 bases. This CDR3 contains 15 residues. CDR3 residues: CASSERASASEKLFF. For the CDR3, the DNA is TGTGCCAGCAGTGAACGCGCCAGTGCAAGCGAAAAACTGTTTTTT.

This clonotype occurred many times. The chain combines TRBV4-1 with TRBJ2-1; D is ambiguous. The V end lost 2 bases, the J end lost 6 bases, and 11 bases lay between the germline ends. Germline CDR1 reads MGHRA; CDR2 reads YSYEKL. The CDR3 extends over 14 amino acids. CDR3 sequence reads: CASSQSTEVNEQFF. The CDR3 DNA is TGCGCCAGCAGCCAATCAACAGAGGTCAATGAGCAGTTCTTC.

This clonotype has at least ten counts. The chain combines TRBV27 with TRBJ1-2; D ambiguous. Per germline, CDR1 MNHEY and CDR2 SMNVEV (reference sequence). The CDR3 runs to 11 residues. The V end lost 8 bases, the J end lost 3 bases, and 7 bases lay between the germline ends. Written as DNA, the CDR3 is TGTGCCAGCGGTACCTACTATGGCTACACCTTC. Translated, it gives CASGTYYGYTF.

This clonotype was seen only a few times. This sequence joins TRBV11-2 and TRBJ2-6; the D is unclear. Germline values: CDR1 SGHAT, CDR2 FQNNGV. The CDR3 extends over 17 amino acids. Deletions cut 1 base from V and 0 bases from J, with 10 bases between. The CDR3 nucleotides read TGTGCCAGCAGCTTAGTCTCAGATAGCTCTGGGGCCAACGTCCTGACTTTC. It codes for CASSLVSDSSGANVLTF.

At least ten counts were recorded for this clonotype. This rearrangement joins TRBV14 to TRBJ2-7; D remains unclear. Germline V gene lookup returns CDR1 SGHDN and CDR2 FVKESK. The V and J ends lost 8 bases and 3 bases respectively, with 5 bases between them. The CDR3 is 10 amino acids. The CDR3 here is CASGNYEQYF. CDR3 nucleotide sequence: TGTGCCAGCGGAAACTACGAGCAGTACTTC.

The chain uses TRBV12-3 or TRBV12-4 and TRBJ2-2; D is unresolved. CDR3 length: 14 amino acids. The ends were cut back, 3 bases at V and 4 bases at J, with 9 bases in the middle. CDR3 DNA: TGTGCCAGCAGTTTTCGGCCGCTCACCGGGGAGCTGTTTTTT. Translated, it gives CASSFRPLTGELFF.

In this sample, this clonotype turned up many times. The CDR3: CASRLSGQPNQPQHF. The CDR3 bases are TGTGCCAGCAGGCTCTCCGGACAGCCCAATCAGCCCCAGCATTTT. The chain employs TRBV12-3 or TRBV12-4 and TRBJ1-5; possibly TRBD1 for D (6 bases). Trimming took off 6 bases at V and 3 bases at J, with 15 bases between the two ends. The CDR3 is made up of 15 amino acids.

In the case of this clonotype: A clone one base away is much larger, so this may be a read error. The genes are TRBV18 and TRBJ2-1; TRBD1 agrees at 9 bases. This CDR3 contains 12 residues. Looked up from germline, CDR1 is KGHSH and CDR2 is LQKENI. CDR3 sequence: CTSSPAGQGQFF. As DNA, the CDR3 is TGTACCAGCTCACCAGCGGGACAGGGACAGTTCTTC.

This sequence joins TRBV3-1 and TRBJ2-6, with 12 positions matching TRBD2. The ends lost 0 bases at V and 0 bases at J; junction bases unmatched: 9. CDR1 and CDR2 (germline): LGHDT, YNNKEL (reference sequence). The CDR3 has 21 amino acids. This CDR3 is CASSQEWVRTSGASGANVLTF. DNA for the CDR3: TGTGCCAGCAGCCAAGAATGGGTCAGGACTAGCGGGGCCTCTGGGGCCAACGTCCTGACTTTC.